These 32 T cell receptor beta chains came from one sample sequenced in a study of blood T cell repertoires in COVID-19. The protocol was immunoSEQ multiplex PCR, while the TCRdb copy is restricted to in-frame clones and leaves out a portion. The sample has some 250,000 clones, approximately 88% seen once; the top ten hold around 0.78%. The specimen was peripheral blood. The receptor source for this set is a young woman with acute or convalescent COVID-19.

The J gene is TRBJ1-1, the V gene TRBV24-1; 8 positions match TRBD1. The CDR3 has 17 amino acids. The germline CDR1 and CDR2 sequences are KGHDR and SFDVKD. V lost 3 bases and J lost 1; bases outside the gene matches: 9. The CDR3 region has the DNA TGTGCCACCAGTGATGGGAGGACAGGGCCGAAGAACACTGAAGCTTTCTTT. It yields the protein CATSDGRTGPKNTEAFF.

The chain combines TRBV7-8 with TRBJ1-1, with no clear D. The germline V and J ends were trimmed by 3 bases and 4 bases, with 12 bases remaining between them. This CDR3 is 14 amino acids long. Germline CDR1 SGHVS, CDR2 FQNEAQ. The CDR3 DNA follows: TGTGCCAGCAGCTTTTCGAGGGTTTCCACTGAAGCTTTCTTT. It yields the protein CASSFSRVSTEAFF.

V and J are TRBV9 and TRBJ2-3; 8 nucleotides align to TRBD1. The CDR3 loop spans 15 amino acids. Germline assignment: CDR1 SGDLS and CDR2 YYNGEE. J was trimmed by 3 bases and V by 4 bases; bases with no gene match: 7. The CDR3 bases are TGTGCCAGCAGCTCAAGACAGGGGATGACAGATACGCAGTATTTT. Protein sequence: CASSSRQGMTDTQYF.

J is TRBJ2-7 and V is TRBV19; D perhaps matches TRBD2 (5 bases). The CDR3 contains 14 residues. V dropped 5 bases and J dropped 7 bases, with 18 bases sitting between them. Looked up from germline, CDR1 is LNHDA and CDR2 is SQIVND (reference sequence). The CDR3 bases are TGTGCCAGTAGTCTGGCGGACTTCGCATTTGAGCAGTACTTC. Translation gives CASSLADFAFEQYF.

The CDR3 DNA sequence: TGTGCCACCAGTGATTCCAGGACTGGAAACACCATATATTTT. Encoded protein: CATSDSRTGNTIYF. The rearrangement links TRBV24-1 to TRBJ1-3; D is ambiguous. Germline-derived CDR1 and CDR2 are KGHDR and SFDVKD. There are 14 residues in the CDR3. V lost 2 bases and J 2 bases, leaving 6 bases between the germline ends.

The genes are TRBV4-1 and TRBJ2-5; 7 bases map to TRBD2. The CDR3 runs 15 residues. Unmatched junction bases numbered 10, after V lost 4 bases and J lost 5 bases. In germline, CDR1 is MGHRA, CDR2 YSYEKL. The DNA for the CDR3 is TGCGCCAGCAGCCCAGGCCCCAGCGGGATCGAGACCCAGTACTTC. Translating it yields CASSPGPSGIETQYF.

The chain is built from TRBV5-6 and TRBJ2-1, with 10 bases that match TRBD1. V gave up 5 bases and J gave up 3 bases; unmatched junction bases: 5. There are 15 residues in the CDR3. CDR1 and CDR2 (germline): SGHDT, YYEEEE. CDR3 DNA sequence: TGTGCCAGCAGTGCGGGACAGGGGATCTACAATGAGCAGTTCTTC. The encoded protein is CASSAGQGIYNEQFF.

The chain combines TRBV7-9 with TRBJ2-1; D is perhaps TRBD2 (6 bases). Germline V gene data show CDR1 as SEHNR and CDR2 as FQNEAQ (reference sequence). V lost 3 bases and J 4 bases, leaving 10 bases between the germline ends. This CDR3 has 14 amino acids. CDR3 loop: CASSFTGTYNEQFF. CDR3 DNA sequence: TGTGCCAGCAGCTTTACCGGGACTTACAATGAGCAGTTCTTC.

This chain links TRBV7-2 with TRBJ1-1; TRBD1 aligns across 8 bases. V shed 5 bases, J shed 0 bases, and the junction held 8 bases outside the gene matches. Germline lookup yields CDR1 SGHTA and CDR2 FQGNSA. The CDR3 loop spans 16 amino acids. DNA of the CDR3: TGTGCCAGCAGCCAGGGGGCACAGAGGATGAACACTGAAGCTTTCTTT. It encodes CASSQGAQRMNTEAFF.

The chain is built from TRBV27 and TRBJ1-1; D may be TRBD1 (5 bases). This CDR3 has 15 residues. Germline CDR1 and CDR2: MNHEY and SMNVEV (reference sequence). V lost 1 base to trimming and J lost 1 base, with 10 bases between them. The CDR3: CASSLWGDTNTEAFF. The CDR3 nucleotides read TGTGCCAGCAGTTTATGGGGGGATACGAACACTGAAGCTTTCTTT.

The J gene is TRBJ2-1, the V gene TRBV27; a weak D match, TRBD1 (6 bases). Germline CDR1 reads MNHEY; CDR2 reads SMNVEV (reference sequence). The CDR3 totals 13 residues. V lost 3 bases to trimming and J lost 5 bases, with 8 bases between them. The CDR3 protein is CASSLGADNEQFF. In DNA form, the CDR3 reads TGTGCCAGCAGTTTGGGGGCAGACAATGAGCAGTTCTTC.

DNA for the CDR3: TGTGCCAGTAGTATGGAGGGGGCCGGAGATACGCAGTATTTT. This gives the protein CASSMEGAGDTQYF. V usage is TRBV19 and J usage is TRBJ2-3; TRBD1 is a possible D gene (7 bases). V lost 3 bases and J 5 bases, leaving 12 bases between the germline ends. In germline, CDR1 is LNHDA, CDR2 SQIVND (reference sequence). The CDR3 is made up of 14 amino acids.

The chain couples TRBV19 to TRBJ2-1; possible D gene TRBD2, 6 bases. The CDR3 is made up of 13 amino acids. Trimming took 4 bases from V and 7 from J, leaving 11 bases between them. Germline-derived CDR1 and CDR2 are LNHDA and SQIVND (reference sequence). The CDR3, as DNA: TGTGCCAGTAGTAGGAGGGCTGGGAATGAGCAGTTCTTC. This codes for CASSRRAGNEQFF.

The chain joins TRBV14 to TRBJ1-5; D call uncertain. This CDR3 spans 16 amino acids. The V end lost 7 bases, the J end lost 4 bases, and 20 bases lay between the germline ends. Germline loops: CDR1 SGHDN, CDR2 FVKESK. In DNA form, the CDR3 reads TGTGCCAGCATCAACGGGGTGTCAGATGGGAATCAGCCCCAGCATTTT. Its protein is CASINGVSDGNQPQHF.

The J gene is TRBJ1-1, the V gene TRBV6-5; the D is unclear. Germline CDR1 MNHEY, CDR2 SVGAGI. V dropped 6 bases and J dropped 0 bases, with 5 bases sitting between them. The CDR3 is 12 residues long. This CDR3 is CASRTMNTEAFF. For the CDR3, the DNA is TGTGCCAGCAGAACTATGAACACTGAAGCTTTCTTT.

The chain recombines TRBV6-4 with TRBJ2-7; TRBD2 aligns across 8 bases. There are 15 residues in the CDR3. The V gene end was trimmed by 9 bases and the J gene end by 2 bases; junction bases not matched to a gene: 12. Germline V lookup: CDR1 MRHNA, CDR2 SNTAGT. In DNA form, the CDR3 reads TGTGCCAGTATGGAGCGGGCTAGCGGGCCCTACGAGCAGTACTTC. Translated: CASMERASGPYEQYF.

V usage is TRBV5-5 and J usage is TRBJ2-7; D possibly corresponds to TRBD2 (5 bases). The CDR3 totals 13 residues. V lost 3 bases and J 0 bases, leaving 7 bases between the germline ends. Germline CDR1 reads SGHKS; CDR2 reads YYEKEE (reference sequence). This chain's CDR3 is CASSSGSSYEQYF. The DNA of the CDR3 is TGTGCCAGCAGCTCGGGGTCCTCCTACGAGCAGTACTTC.

The rearrangement links TRBV6-2 or TRBV6-3 to TRBJ2-7, with D maybe TRBD1 (6 bases). V was shortened by 2 bases and J by 2 bases, with 10 bases between the two germline ends. This CDR3 comprises 14 residues. In germline, CDR1 is MNHEY, CDR2 SVGEGT. The CDR3 here is CASSYLGQTYEQYF. CDR3 sequence (DNA): TGTGCCAGCAGTTACCTCGGACAGACCTACGAGCAGTACTTC.

This chain links TRBV5-5 with TRBJ2-5; 10 bases agree with TRBD2. V was pared by 0 bases and J by 4 bases, with 9 bases of the junction left unmatched. CDR3 length equals 17 residues. Germline V CDR1 and CDR2: SGHKS, YYEKEE (reference sequence). The CDR3 spells CASSLVASGRGRETQYF. DNA of the CDR3: TGTGCCAGCAGCTTGGTTGCTAGCGGGAGAGGGCGAGAGACCCAGTACTTC.

The rearrangement links TRBV7-2 to TRBJ2-3, with 8 bases matching TRBD1. J gave up 2 bases and V 5 bases, and 9 bases lay outside the gene matches. Germline CDR1 and CDR2: SGHTA and FQGNSA. The CDR3 is made up of 16 amino acids. CDR3 DNA: TGTGCCAGCAGCCCACGAGGACAGGGTTACACAGATACGCAGTATTTT. As protein: CASSPRGQGYTDTQYF. Supplemented by reference TRBV7-2 and TRBJ2-3, the full variable domain reads GAGVSQSPSNKVTEKGKDVELRCDPISGHTALYWYRQSLGQGLEFLIYFQGNSAPDKSGLPSDRFSAERTGGSVSTLTIQRTQQEDSAVYLCASSPRGQGYTDTQYFGPGTRLTVL.

This clone was counted between two and nine times. The sample has other DNA sequences that encode this CDR3 too. The chain joins TRBV3-1 (or the pseudogene TRBV3-2) to TRBJ2-1; tentatively, D is TRBD2 (6 bases). The V gene lost 4 bases and the J gene lost 9 bases, with 7 bases spanning the gap. Germline V gives CDR1 LGHDT, CDR2 YNNKEL (reference sequence). This CDR3 comprises 11 residues. The CDR3 nucleotides read TGTGCCAGCAGCCGTAGCGGTGAGCAGTTCTTC. Its translation is CASSRSGEQFF.

V and J are TRBV19 and TRBJ1-5; 7 bases map to TRBD1. The germline gives CDR1 LNHDA, CDR2 SQIVND (reference sequence). This CDR3 region has 15 residues. J was trimmed by 7 bases and V by 9 bases; bases with no gene match: 15. CDR3 coding DNA: TGTGCCAGCCAAAAGTTCAGGGGGGTGAACCAGCCCCAGCATTTT. Its translation: CASQKFRGVNQPQHF.

V usage is TRBV7-9 and J usage is TRBJ2-2; maybe TRBD2 (7 bases). The germline V and J ends were trimmed by 8 bases and 4 bases, with 14 bases remaining between them. There are 14 residues in the CDR3. Germline V gene lookup returns CDR1 SEHNR and CDR2 FQNEAQ (reference sequence). Here the CDR3 DNA reads TGTGCCAGCCGCCGCGGGGGCGGCACCGGGGAGCTGTTTTTT. Translation: CASRRGGGTGELFF.

The chain recombines TRBV12-3 or TRBV12-4 with TRBJ2-1; D perhaps matches TRBD2 (5 bases). This CDR3 spans 13 amino acids. Between the trimmed V and J ends, which lost 2 bases and 7 bases, there was a span of 9 bases. The CDR3 loop is CASSLSGTNEQFF. The CDR3 DNA reads as TGTGCCAGCAGTTTAAGCGGCACGAATGAGCAGTTCTTC.

The V call is TRBV6-5, the J call TRBJ2-7; D might be TRBD1 (5 bases). The CDR3 is 14 amino acids. Trimming pared 6 bases from V and 3 bases from J, leaving 15 bases between. Looked up from germline, CDR1 is MNHEY and CDR2 is SVGAGI. Here the CDR3 reads CASRLQGPGYEQYF. The CDR3 DNA is TGTGCCAGCAGACTCCAGGGTCCGGGCTACGAGCAGTACTTC.

V usage is TRBV25-1 and J usage is TRBJ1-2; D is unclear. The CDR3 contains 13 residues. Germline loops: CDR1 MGHDK, CDR2 SYGVNS. The V gene lost 2 bases and the J gene lost 5 bases, with 9 bases spanning the gap. CDR3 in DNA: TGTGCCAGCAGTGAAGGGCATCCGTATGGCTACACCTTC. This codes for CASSEGHPYGYTF.

The chain employs TRBV30 and TRBJ2-7, with D possibly being TRBD2 (6 bases). This CDR3 spans 13 amino acids. Trimming removed 4 bases at V and 6 bases at J, with 16 bases between. Germline CDR1 reads GTSNPN; CDR2 reads SVGIG (reference sequence). The CDR3 DNA reads TGTGCCTGGACGCCGGGACGGGACTTCGAGCAGTACTTC. Translating it yields CAWTPGRDFEQYF.

In its sample, this clone was seen a few times. CDR3 sequence reads: CASSLSVATNEKLFF. The CDR3 DNA reads as TGTGCCAGCAGTTTATCGGTAGCAACTAATGAAAAACTGTTTTTT. The V gene is TRBV27, the J gene TRBJ1-4; D gene ambiguous. Germline values: CDR1 MNHEY, CDR2 SMNVEV (reference sequence). The CDR3 has 15 amino acids. Trimming pared 0 bases from V and 0 bases from J, leaving 5 bases between.

This chain uses TRBV11-2 with TRBJ2-1, with TRBD2 matching 7 bases. Germline V gene data show CDR1 as SGHAT and CDR2 as FQNNGV. This CDR3 contains 16 residues. Trimming cost V 5 bases and J 8 bases; bases outside gene matches: 15. CDR3 amino acids: CASSGKAGIRGDEQFF. The CDR3 DNA sequence: TGTGCCAGCAGCGGAAAAGCGGGGATCCGTGGCGATGAGCAGTTCTTC.

The chain recombines TRBV19 with TRBJ1-1, with 7 nucleotides matching TRBD1. The CDR3 runs 15 residues. Trimming removed 4 bases from V and 4 bases from J; junction bases left unmatched: 9. Germline CDR1 LNHDA, CDR2 SQIVND (reference sequence). The CDR3 DNA follows: TGTGCCAGTAGTACCAAGGGGGCGGGAAGCACTGAAGCTTTCTTT. Its protein product is CASSTKGAGSTEAFF.

The V and J genes are TRBV6-5 and TRBJ1-4, with D possibly being TRBD1 (6 bases). V was shortened by 7 bases and J by 5 bases, with 8 bases between the two germline ends. CDR1 is MNHEY and CDR2 is SVGAGI in the germline V gene. There are 12 residues in the CDR3. For the CDR3, the DNA is TGTGCCAGCACAGGACAGAATGAAAAACTGTTTTTT. Its translation is CASTGQNEKLFF.

The genes are TRBV15 and TRBJ2-7, with TRBD1 as a possible D gene (5 bases). V lost 0 bases and J 2 bases, leaving 11 bases between the germline ends. Germline V gene lookup returns CDR1 LNHNV and CDR2 YYDKDF (reference sequence). CDR3 length equals 15 residues. CDR3 region: CATSRDRQGAYEQYF. The CDR3 DNA is TGTGCCACCAGCAGAGATCGGCAGGGCGCCTACGAGCAGTACTTC.